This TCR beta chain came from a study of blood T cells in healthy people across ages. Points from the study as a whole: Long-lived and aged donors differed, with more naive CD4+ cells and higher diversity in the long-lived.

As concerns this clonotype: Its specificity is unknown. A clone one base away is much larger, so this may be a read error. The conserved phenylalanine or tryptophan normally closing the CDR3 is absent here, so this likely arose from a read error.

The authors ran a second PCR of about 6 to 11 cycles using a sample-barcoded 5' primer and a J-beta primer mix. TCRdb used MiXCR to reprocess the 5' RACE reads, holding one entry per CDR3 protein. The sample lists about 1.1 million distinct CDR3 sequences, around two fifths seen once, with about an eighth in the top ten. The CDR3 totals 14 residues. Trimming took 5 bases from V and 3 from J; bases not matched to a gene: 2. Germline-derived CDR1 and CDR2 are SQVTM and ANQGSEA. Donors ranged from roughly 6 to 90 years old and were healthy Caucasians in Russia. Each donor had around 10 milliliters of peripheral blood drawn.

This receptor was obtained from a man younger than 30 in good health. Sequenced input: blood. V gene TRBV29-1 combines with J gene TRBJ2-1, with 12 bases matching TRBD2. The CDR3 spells CSVLGLAGYNEQFL. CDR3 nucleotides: TGCAGCGTTTTGGGACTAGCGGGCTACAATGAGCAGTTCTTA.